The clone carrying this T cell receptor beta chain occurred once. Antigen unknown. This sample was included in a study of shared clonotypes between healthy human individuals. The study's findings and limits: Clonotypes that were shared across a handful of donors made up roughly 5.2% of naive CD4 clonotypes.

Sequencing used immunoSEQ multiplex PCR; TCRdb keeps in-frame clones, though not all of them. This table has about 1 million clones, about 70% appearing once. In the CD4+ fraction, cells were divided into CD45RA+ naive and CD45RA-negative memory subsets. The clonotype originates from a man younger than 35 in good health. Material: memory CD4+ T cells sorted from blood. Subset specified: CD45RA-negative fraction.

CDR3 sequence: CAWSGTLYNEQFF. The CDR3 DNA sequence: TGTGCCTGGAGTGGGACCTTATACAATGAGCAGTTCTTC. This chain connects TRBV30 to TRBJ2-1, with D unresolved. Germline CDR1 is GTSNPN and CDR2 is SVGIG (reference sequence). This CDR3 is built from 13 residues. V was trimmed by 1 base and J by 4 bases, leaving 8 bases between them.